Listed below are T cell receptor beta chains from one sample, sequenced in a study of Ad26.COV2.S vaccination and SARS-CoV-2 variants. Using immunoSEQ multiplex PCR, the repertoire was profiled, and TCRdb retains in-frame clones only, with some absent. The sample shows roughly 680,000 clones, 70% to 90% of them seen only once. Sequenced here: peripheral blood, sampled in a trial of Ad26.COV2.S vaccine versus placebo. The receptors here all came from a person between 18 and 60 years old who received the Ad26.COV2.S COVID-19 vaccine or a placebo. The CDR3 runs from the conserved cysteine through the conserved F or W. A D gene is named only where the DNA matches it firmly. Clone sizes are given selectively: once, few, many, or a class where the clone is expanded.

D: TRBD1; size: .; V: TRBV7-2; J: TRBJ1-1; CDR3: CASSPGGVNTEAFF; DNA: TGTGCCAGCAGCCCAGGGGGTGTGAACACTGAAGCTTTCTTT
D: .; size: .; V: TRBV11-2; J: TRBJ1-4; CDR3: CASSLGGFNEKLFF; DNA: TGTGCCAGCAGCTTAGGGGGGTTTAATGAAAAACTGTTTTTT
D: .; size: .; V: TRBV4-3; J: TRBJ1-1; CDR3: CASSATGHPRAEAFF; DNA: TGCGCCAGCAGCGCTACAGGACACCCGCGAGCTGAAGCTTTCTTT
D: .; size: .; V: TRBV6-2/TRBV6-3; J: TRBJ2-7; CDR3: CASSSEGGRDAVVGEQYF; DNA: TGTGCCAGCAGTTCAGAAGGGGGGCGAGACGCGGTCGTAGGCGAGCAGTACTTC
D: .; size: .; V: TRBV10-3; J: TRBJ2-2; CDR3: CAISESNENTGELFF; DNA: TGTGCCATCAGTGAGTCGAACGAGAACACCGGGGAGCTGTTTTTT
D: .; size: .; V: TRBV3-1/TRBV3-2; J: TRBJ1-5; CDR3: CASSQGRISNQPQHF; DNA: TGTGCCAGCAGCCAAGGACGGATAAGCAATCAGCCCCAGCATTTT
D: .; size: .; V: TRBV7-2; J: TRBJ1-5; CDR3: CASSLSGGDQPQHF; DNA: TGTGCCAGCAGCTTATCTGGGGGCGATCAGCCCCAGCATTTT
D: .; size: .; V: TRBV6-5; J: TRBJ2-1; CDR3: CASSYIQGRNEQFF; DNA: TGTGCCAGCAGTTACATACAGGGACGAAATGAGCAGTTCTTC
D: TRBD1; size: .; V: TRBV3-1/TRBV3-2; J: TRBJ1-2; CDR3: CASSRDRGQRSYGYTF; DNA: TGTGCCAGCAGCCGGGACAGGGGGCAAAGAAGCTATGGCTACACCTTC
D: TRBD1; size: once; V: TRBV10-3; J: TRBJ2-1; CDR3: CAILDRDNEQFF; DNA: TGTGCCATCCTGGACAGGGACAATGAGCAGTTCTTC
D: .; size: .; V: TRBV5-1; J: TRBJ1-4; CDR3: CASSLVGEKLFF; DNA: TGCGCCAGCAGCTTGGTTGGTGAAAAACTGTTTTTT
D: .; size: .; V: TRBV9; J: TRBJ1-5; CDR3: CASSAGSRDQPQHF; DNA: TGTGCCAGCAGCGCTGGGTCAAGGGATCAGCCCCAGCATTTT
D: .; size: .; V: TRBV11-1; J: TRBJ1-3; CDR3: CASSGGYSGNTIYF; DNA: TGTGCCAGCAGCGGCGGTTACTCTGGAAACACCATATATTTT
D: .; size: .; V: TRBV11-3; J: TRBJ2-3; CDR3: CASSLATGDTQYF; DNA: TGTGCCAGCAGCTTAGCCACGGGGGATACGCAGTATTTT
D: .; size: once; V: TRBV5-6; J: TRBJ1-2; CDR3: CASSPTGTQNGNTF; DNA: TGTGCCAGCAGCCCGACCGGGACACAAAATGGGAACACCTTC
D: .; size: .; V: TRBV5-1; J: TRBJ2-2; CDR3: CASSLGVPGELFF; DNA: TGCGCCAGCAGCTTGGGAGTACCCGGGGAGCTGTTTTTT
D: .; size: .; V: TRBV30; J: TRBJ1-1; CDR3: CAWSTYPRQVRNTEAFF; DNA: TGTGCCTGGAGTACGTACCCGAGGCAGGTGAGGAACACTGAAGCTTTCTTT
D: TRBD2; size: .; V: TRBV23-1; J: TRBJ2-1; CDR3: CASGPRTSSSNEQFF; DNA: TGCGCCAGCGGCCCTAGGACTAGCTCCTCGAATGAGCAGTTCTTC
D: TRBD1; size: .; V: TRBV5-4; J: TRBJ2-1; CDR3: CASSSQGAYYNEQFF; DNA: TGTGCCAGCAGCTCACAGGGGGCTTACTACAATGAGCAGTTCTTC
D: TRBD1; size: .; V: TRBV30; J: TRBJ2-2; CDR3: CAWRRDRGATGELFF; DNA: TGTGCCTGGAGGAGGGACAGGGGAGCTACCGGGGAGCTGTTTTTT
D: .; size: .; V: TRBV7-9; J: TRBJ1-1; CDR3: CASSDRLRTEAFF; DNA: TGTGCCAGCAGCGACAGACTGAGAACTGAAGCTTTCTTT
D: TRBD2; size: .; V: TRBV11-2; J: TRBJ2-5; CDR3: CASSFRLAGGRRETQYF; DNA: TGTGCCAGCAGCTTTAGACTAGCGGGGGGGCGGCGCGAGACCCAGTACTTC
D: .; size: few; V: TRBV30; J: TRBJ2-7; CDR3: CAWSGGYEQYF; DNA: TGTGCCTGGAGTGGGGGCTACGAGCAGTACTTC
D: TRBD1; size: few; V: TRBV19; J: TRBJ2-7; CDR3: CASRDREAYEQYF; DNA: TGTGCCAGTAGGGACAGGGAGGCCTACGAGCAGTACTTC
D: .; size: .; V: TRBV14; J: TRBJ1-6; CDR3: CASSQDETTYNSPLHF; DNA: TGTGCCAGCAGCCAAGATGAAACTACCTATAATTCACCCCTCCACTTT
D: TRBD2; size: .; V: TRBV6-2/TRBV6-3; J: TRBJ2-7; CDR3: CASSYSGGSRYEQYF; DNA: TGTGCCAGCAGTTACTCAGGCGGGAGCCGGTACGAGCAGTACTTC
D: .; size: .; V: TRBV5-6; J: TRBJ1-4; CDR3: CASSLTPGDEKLFF; DNA: TGTGCCAGCAGCTTAACCCCAGGGGATGAAAAACTGTTTTTT
D: .; size: .; V: TRBV18; J: TRBJ2-5; CDR3: CASSPERGGGETQYF; DNA: TGTGCCAGCTCACCTGAGCGCGGGGGCGGCGAGACCCAGTACTTC
D: TRBD2; size: .; V: TRBV4-1; J: TRBJ2-3; CDR3: CASSQLAGVADTQYF; DNA: TGCGCCAGCAGCCAATTAGCGGGGGTAGCAGATACGCAGTATTTT
D: TRBD1; size: .; V: TRBV5-1; J: TRBJ2-5; CDR3: CASSPLQGVETQYF; DNA: TGCGCCAGCAGCCCCCTCCAGGGGGTGGAGACCCAGTACTTC
D: .; size: .; V: TRBV29-1; J: TRBJ1-5; CDR3: CSVENPKGKEPQHF; DNA: TGCAGCGTTGAAAACCCTAAGGGTAAAGAGCCCCAGCATTTT
D: .; size: .; V: TRBV3-1/TRBV3-2; J: TRBJ1-3; CDR3: CASSQGTGNTIYF; DNA: TGTGCCAGCAGCCAGGGGACTGGAAACACCATATATTTT
D: .; size: .; V: TRBV14; J: TRBJ2-7; CDR3: CASSQDLASATYEQYF; DNA: TGTGCCAGCAGCCAAGATCTAGCCTCTGCCACCTACGAGCAGTACTTC
D: .; size: once; V: TRBV6-2/TRBV6-3; J: TRBJ2-5; CDR3: CASSYPAGTQETQYF; DNA: TGTGCCAGCAGTTATCCCGCGGGTACACAAGAGACCCAGTACTTC
D: .; size: .; V: TRBV3-1/TRBV3-2; J: TRBJ2-7; CDR3: CASSQEGGYEQYF; DNA: TGTGCCAGCAGCCAAGAGGGAGGTTACGAGCAGTACTTC
D: .; size: .; V: TRBV11-1; J: TRBJ2-2; CDR3: CASSFSLTGELFF; DNA: TGTGCCAGCAGCTTTAGCTTAACCGGGGAGCTGTTTTTT
D: .; size: .; V: TRBV9; J: TRBJ2-1; CDR3: CASSVDTREAYNEQFF; DNA: TGTGCCAGCAGCGTAGATACCAGGGAAGCATACAATGAGCAGTTCTTC
D: TRBD1; size: .; V: TRBV2; J: TRBJ1-5; CDR3: CASSGGQGNQPQHF; DNA: TGTGCCAGCAGTGGGGGACAGGGCAATCAGCCCCAGCATTTT
D: .; size: .; V: TRBV6-4; J: TRBJ2-3; CDR3: CASSDVAGSTDTQYF; DNA: TGTGCCAGCAGTGATGTGGCGGGAAGCACAGATACGCAGTATTTT
D: .; size: .; V: TRBV12-3/TRBV12-4; J: TRBJ1-5; CDR3: CASSPRRDQPQHF; DNA: TGTGCCAGCAGCCCGCGGAGGGATCAGCCCCAGCATTTT
D: .; size: .; V: TRBV4-2; J: TRBJ1-1; CDR3: CASSLDPNTEAFF; DNA: TGTGCCAGCAGCCTCGACCCGAACACTGAAGCTTTCTTT
D: .; size: .; V: TRBV14; J: TRBJ2-7; CDR3: CASSQDGVGSYEQYF; DNA: TGTGCCAGCAGCCAAGATGGGGTCGGATCCTACGAGCAGTACTTC